These 12 T cell receptor beta chains originate from one sample sequenced in a study of T cells in Graves' hyperthyroidism and ophthalmopathy. RNA transcripts gave rise to amplified TCR beta CDR3 regions. The primer set for the first-round RT-PCR of the TCR CDR3 was HTBI. Via MiXCR, TCRdb re-called the multiplex PCR reads, giving one row per CDR3 protein. The sample records about 500,000 distinct CDR3 sequences, roughly 16% being singletons. The sequenced sample was blood. Receptors were obtained from a woman aged 25-40 years with Graves' ophthalmopathy.

Regarding this clonotype: A much larger clone is a single base away; this may be a read error. The V call is TRBV29-1, the J call TRBJ2-1; 10 bases agree with TRBD2. The better agreement between TRBJ2-7 and the DNA end casts doubt on the J call. The CDR3 is 18 amino acids. The germline V gene encodes CDR1 SQVTM and CDR2 ANQGSEA. CDR3 DNA sequence: TGCAGCGTTGCCTTCCTTCCCCTAGCGGGAGCTAACTACAATGAGCAGTACTTC. This encodes CSVAFLPLAGANYNEQYF.

The V call is TRBV7-9, the J call TRBJ1-2, with 7 nucleotides matching TRBD1. Unmatched junction bases numbered 6, after V lost 10 bases and J lost 1 base. CDR3 length equals 13 residues. Germline V gene data show CDR1 as SEHNR and CDR2 as FQNEAQ (reference sequence). The CDR3 is CAILTGFNYGYTF. CDR3 nucleotide sequence: TGTGCCATCTTGACAGGGTTTAACTATGGCTACACCTTC.

This clonotype was picked up many times. The CDR3 DNA is TGTGCCAGCAGCTTACCGGGACTAGCGGAACCCTACGAGCAGTACTTC. It yields the protein CASSLPGLAEPYEQYF. V gene TRBV11-2 combines with J gene TRBJ2-7; 11 positions agree with TRBD2. Trimming at V came to 2 bases and at J to 2 bases, leaving 5 bases not matched to a gene. Germline V gene sequence: CDR1 SGHAT, CDR2 FQNNGV. The CDR3 runs 16 residues. The full variable domain, in which reference TRBV11-2 and TRBJ2-7 provide the parts outside the CDR3, is EAGVAQSPRYKIIEKRQSVAFWCNPISGHATLYWYQQILGQGPKLLIQFQNNGVVDDSQLPKDRFSAERLKGVDSTLKIQPAKLEDSAVYLCASSLPGLAEPYEQYFGPGTRLTVT.

About this clonotype itself: The junction departs from germline at one end; a sequencing error may be responsible. The V and J genes are TRBV7-9 and TRBJ2-1; TRBD2 agrees at 10 bases. The CDR3 covers 20 residues. The germline V gene encodes CDR1 SEHNR and CDR2 FQNEAQ (reference sequence). In DNA form, the CDR3 reads TGTGCCAGCAGCTTAGCGCTTGGGCTAGCGGGAGCAGCTGGGGCCAATAAGCAGTTCTTC. It yields the protein CASSLALGLAGAAGANKQFF.

The chain couples TRBV19 to TRBJ2-1; no firm D call. V lost 5 bases and J 6 bases, leaving 8 bases between the germline ends. The germline CDR1 and CDR2 sequences are LNHDA and SQIVND (reference sequence). There are 12 residues in the CDR3. The CDR3 nucleotides are TGTGCCAGTAGTTATGGTTTCAATGAGCAGTTCTTC. Translating gives CASSYGFNEQFF.

This clonotype was seen repeatedly, ten times or more. V and J are TRBV28 and TRBJ2-1, with D possibly matching TRBD1 (6 bases). The CDR3 extends over 14 amino acids. In germline, CDR1 is MDHEN, CDR2 SYDVKM. The V end was cut by 4 bases, the J end by 6 bases, with 13 bases between. This chain's CDR3 is CASSSMKQGNEQFF. As DNA, the CDR3 is TGTGCCAGCAGTTCTATGAAACAGGGCAATGAGCAGTTCTTC. Based on the CDR3 plus reference TRBV28 and TRBJ2-1, the full variable domain is DVKVTQSSRYLVKRTGEKVFLECVQDMDHENMFWYRQDPGLGLRLIYFSYDVKMKEKGDIPEGYSVSREKKERFSLILESASTNQTSMYLCASSSMKQGNEQFFGPGTRLTVL.

This clonotype was counted ten times or more. The rearrangement uses TRBV30 and TRBJ2-3; D remains unclear. V dropped 0 bases and J dropped 0 bases, with 4 bases sitting between them. CDR3 length: 13 amino acids. Per germline, CDR1 GTSNPN and CDR2 SVGIG (reference sequence). CDR3 sequence reads: CAWSVASTDTQYF. CDR3 DNA sequence: TGTGCCTGGAGTGTTGCCAGCACAGATACGCAGTATTTT. The variable domain in full, with the rest retrieved from reference TRBV30 and TRBJ2-3, is SQTIHQWPATLVQPVGSPLSLECTVEGTSNPNLYWYRQAAGRGLQLLFYSVGIGQISSEVPQNLSASRPQDRQFILSSKKLLLSDSGFYLCAWSVASTDTQYFGPGTRLTVL.

This clonotype was counted many times. V gene TRBV18 combines with J gene TRBJ1-1; a possible D gene is TRBD1 (5 bases). V was cut by 5 bases and J by 5 bases, with 9 bases left in between. The CDR3 covers 12 residues. Germline CDR1 is KGHSH and CDR2 is LQKENI. The CDR3 coding sequence is TGTGCCAGCTCAGAAGACAGTACTGAAGCTTTCTTT. Its translation is CASSEDSTEAFF.

This clonotype was counted many times. The V and J genes are TRBV11-2 and TRBJ2-2; 8 nucleotides line up with TRBD2. Trimming removed 0 bases from V and 1 base from J; junction bases left unmatched: 1. Looked up from germline, CDR1 is SGHAT and CDR2 is FQNNGV. The CDR3 extends over 16 amino acids. CDR3 amino acids: CASSLELAVNTGELFF. CDR3 nucleotide sequence: TGTGCCAGCAGCTTAGAACTAGCGGTGAACACCGGGGAGCTGTTTTTT.

The chain joins TRBV6-2 or TRBV6-3 to TRBJ2-4; 12 bases are shared with TRBD2. This CDR3 contains 20 residues. V lost 6 bases, J lost 3 bases, and 18 bases stayed unmatched. Germline CDR1 and CDR2: MNHEY and SVGEGT. The CDR3 DNA sequence: TGTGCCAGCAGCCGGCGGACTAGCGGGACCCCCGGGATTGGCAAAAACATTCAGTACTTC. It encodes CASSRRTSGTPGIGKNIQYF.

The chain links TRBV28 to TRBJ1-5; 8 bases align to TRBD1. Germline CDR1 is MDHEN and CDR2 is SYDVKM. This CDR3 spans 13 amino acids. The V gene end was trimmed by 8 bases and the J gene end by 6 bases; junction bases not matched to a gene: 6. Written as DNA, the CDR3 is TGTGCCAGCGGGAACAGGGGGATTCAGCCCCAGCATTTT. This gives the protein CASGNRGIQPQHF.

Many counts were recorded for this clonotype. The chain carries TRBV20-1 and TRBJ2-3; 7 positions match TRBD1. V dropped 4 bases and J dropped 3; count of bases not matched to a gene: 10. The CDR3 totals 15 residues. From germline, CDR1 is DFQATT and CDR2 SNEGSKA (reference sequence). DNA for the CDR3: TGCAGTGCTACCAGGGTGAGACAGGGAACAGATACGCAGTATTTT. This gives the protein CSATRVRQGTDTQYF.